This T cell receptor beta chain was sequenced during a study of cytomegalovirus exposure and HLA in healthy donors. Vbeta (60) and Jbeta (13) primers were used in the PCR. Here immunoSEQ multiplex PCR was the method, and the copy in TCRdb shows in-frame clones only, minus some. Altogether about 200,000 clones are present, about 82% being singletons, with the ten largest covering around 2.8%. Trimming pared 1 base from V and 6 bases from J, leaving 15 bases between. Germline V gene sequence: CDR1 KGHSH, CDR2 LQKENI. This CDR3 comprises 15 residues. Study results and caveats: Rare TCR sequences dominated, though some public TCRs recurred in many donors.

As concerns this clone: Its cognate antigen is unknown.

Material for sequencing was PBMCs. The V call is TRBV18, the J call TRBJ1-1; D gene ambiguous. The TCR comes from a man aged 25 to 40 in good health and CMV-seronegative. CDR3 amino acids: CASSPLLTVRSEAFF. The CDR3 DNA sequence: TGTGCCAGCTCACCACTGTTAACTGTTCGGTCTGAAGCTTTCTTT.